This T cell receptor (beta chain) emerged from a study of blood T cell repertoires in COVID-19. On the study more broadly: PBMCs, B-cell-depleted T cells, or T cells provided the cDNA or gDNA that made up the material.

Authors' methods: Nucleated cell number was recorded as an estimate derived from reference gene primer amplification. Method: immunoSEQ multiplex PCR; TCRdb's copy keeps in-frame clones and lacks some. Clone size and V and J calls were adopted from that table, with D and trimming inferred from the DNA. The repertoire holds about 200,000 clones, with over 75% as singletons. V lost 6 bases and J lost 4; bases outside the gene matches: 20. Germline CDR1 is LNHDA and CDR2 is SQIVND (reference sequence). The CDR3 loop spans 18 amino acids. Sequences were obtained from peripheral blood. The rearrangement links TRBV19 to TRBJ1-1; 7 nucleotides align to TRBD1. This receptor was identified in a man aged 50 to 59 with acute or convalescent COVID-19. Written as DNA, the CDR3 is TGTGCCAGTAGGGGGGGACAGCTGGCCCTACCCAGCTTCACTGAAGCTTTCTTT. This encodes CASRGGQLALPSFTEAFF.